This T cell receptor beta chain was identified in a study of Graves' ophthalmopathy and Graves' hyperthyroidism. Overall study findings and caveats: Most expanded clonotypes from thyroid (those above 0.001 frequency) were also found in blood.

This clonotype has a count of ten or more. Its antigen is currently unknown. Germline loops: CDR1 MDHEN, CDR2 SYDVKM. V lost 4 bases to trimming and J lost 1 base, with 16 bases between them. This CDR3 spans 16 amino acids. Transcripts of RNA were the source for amplifying TCR beta CDR3 regions. An initial RT-PCR round employing HTBI primers preceded a second-round multiplex PCR. From the multiplex PCR reads, TCRdb called clonotypes with MiXCR, one entry per CDR3 protein. Of fewer than 250,000 distinct CDR3 sequences listed, 25% to 30% are singletons. Sequencing was carried out using peripheral blood. The clonotype comes from a man aged 45 to 65 with Graves' ophthalmopathy. The V call is TRBV28, the J call TRBJ2-5, with a weak D call TRBD2 (6 bases). This chain's CDR3 is CASSSPPGDTQETQYF. The CDR3 nucleotides are TGTGCCAGCAGTTCCCCACCGGGGGATACCCAAGAGACCCAGTACTTC.